This TCR beta chain was retrieved from a study of OX40 agonist ivuxolimab in advanced cancers. Study results and caveats: People who partly responded at 0.1-3.0 mg/kg had some of the least clonal expansion seen. Still undetermined is the antigen specificity of the expanded peripheral T cells.

Sequenced by immunoSEQ multiplex PCR; TCRdb stores in-frame clones only, minus some. The sample consists of approximately 15,000 clones, 82% of them appearing once. The germline V gene has CDR1 MNHEY and CDR2 SVGAGI. This CDR3 contains 15 residues. Trimming shortened V by 0 bases and J by 5 bases, and 11 bases separated the two germline ends. In the case of this clone: Its antigen is unknown.

Sequences were derived from CD4+ or CD8+ T cells sorted from blood, sampled in a trial of the OX40 agonist ivuxolimab. The clonotype originates from an adult with an advanced solid tumor such as melanoma, head and neck, liver or kidney cancer. The genes are TRBV6-5 and TRBJ2-1, with D possibly being TRBD2 (6 bases). The CDR3 sequence is CASSYSIWRDNEQFF. For the CDR3, the DNA is TGTGCCAGCAGTTACTCGATTTGGAGGGACAATGAGCAGTTCTTC.